The 32 T cell receptor beta chains below were found in one sample sequenced in a study of T cells in Graves' hyperthyroidism and ophthalmopathy. Amplification of TCR beta CDR3 regions was performed using RNA transcripts as template. HTBI primers drove first-round RT-PCR of the TCR CDR3. In TCRdb, the multiplex PCR reads were re-called with MiXCR into one record per CDR3 protein. This sample has about 500,000 distinct CDR3 sequences, with over 35% found just once. Sequenced material: peripheral blood or thyroid tissue (not recorded which). The receptors shown here come from an adult woman with Graves' disease, either hyperthyroidism or ophthalmopathy (not recorded which).

This clonotype was found many times. CDR3: CASSLAGGDSYEQYF. In DNA form, the CDR3 reads TGTGCCAGCAGCTTGGCCGGCGGGGACTCCTACGAGCAGTACTTC. V usage is TRBV5-5 and J usage is TRBJ2-7; weak D call: TRBD2 (6 bases). CDR1 is SGHKS, CDR2 YYEKEE, per germline (reference sequence). The V gene lost 0 bases and the J gene lost 0 bases, with 10 bases spanning the gap. The CDR3 runs 15 residues.

This chain uses TRBV24-1 with TRBJ2-3, with 9 bases that match TRBD1. Trimming cost V 5 bases and J 2 bases; bases outside gene matches: 4. This CDR3 spans 15 amino acids. Per the germline V gene, CDR1 is KGHDR and CDR2 is SFDVKD. The CDR3 protein is CATSVGTGITDTQYF. The CDR3 DNA reads TGTGCCACCAGTGTTGGGACAGGGATCACAGATACGCAGTATTTT.

Many counts were recorded for this clonotype. A much larger clone sits a single nucleotide away, making a read error possible. The chain employs TRBV10-1 and TRBJ1-1, with TRBD1 identical over 9 bases. CDR3 length equals 15 residues. Looked up from germline, CDR1 is WNHNN and CDR2 is SYGVQD (reference sequence). V lost 4 bases, J lost 5 bases, and 8 bases stayed unmatched. CDR3 nucleotide sequence: TGCGCCAGCAGTGGGGGACAGGGTAGTTGGACTGAAGCTTTCTTT. The encoded protein is CASSGGQGSWTEAFF.

This chain joins TRBV7-6 and TRBJ1-2; D is ambiguous. There are 13 residues in the CDR3. Germline V gene sequence: CDR1 SGHVS, CDR2 FNYEAQ. V lost 5 bases to trimming and J lost 7 bases, with 14 bases between them. CDR3 nucleotides: TGTGCCAGCAGCAGAAAGCAAGGGATTGGCTACACCTTC. It codes for CASSRKQGIGYTF.

The rearrangement uses TRBV29-1 and TRBJ1-1; D possibly corresponds to TRBD1 (5 bases). The CDR3 extends over 13 amino acids. V lost 4 bases, J lost 4 bases, and 13 bases lay in between. Per germline, CDR1 SQVTM and CDR2 ANQGSEA. The CDR3 loop is CSVGRRGGTEAFF. The CDR3 nucleotides are TGCAGCGTTGGGCGGAGGGGAGGCACTGAAGCTTTCTTT.

This chain links TRBV29-1 with TRBJ2-7; D not certain. Germline V lookup: CDR1 SQVTM, CDR2 ANQGSEA. V was trimmed by 4 bases and J by 7 bases, leaving 14 bases between them. The CDR3 is 12 amino acids. In DNA form, the CDR3 reads TGCAGCGTTGTGGTCCAGGCGGAAGAGCAGTACTTC. Its protein product is CSVVVQAEEQYF.

To note about this clonotype: At one end, the junction sequence differs from germline, possibly due to a read error. The chain carries TRBV2 and TRBJ2-6; D gene ambiguous. Looked up from germline, CDR1 is SNHLY and CDR2 is FYNNEI. The CDR3 loop spans 16 amino acids. CDR3 protein: CACSALDATGANVLTF. The CDR3 DNA reads as TGTGCCTGCAGTGCTCTGGACGCAACTGGGGCCAACGTCCTGACTTTC.

About this clonotype itself: Just one base apart from a much larger clone, this may be a read error. This chain links TRBV7-2 with TRBJ2-5; D perhaps matches TRBD1 (6 bases). The CDR3 loop spans 13 amino acids. Trimming removed 10 bases from V and 4 bases from J, with 16 bases in between. The germline V gene encodes CDR1 SGHTA and CDR2 FQGNSA. This CDR3 reads CAMGARVGETQYF. The CDR3, as DNA: TGTGCCATGGGGGCCCGGGTCGGAGAGACCCAGTACTTC.

Written as DNA, the CDR3 is TGCAGTGCCAGCAGTCGGTCGAACACCGGGGAGCTGTTTTTT. Its protein is CSASSRSNTGELFF. The rearrangement joins TRBV20-1 to TRBJ2-2; no clear D gene. The CDR3 runs 14 residues. Germline CDR1 reads DFQATT; CDR2 reads SNEGSKA (reference sequence). V lost 6 bases, J lost 0 bases, and 11 bases lay in between.

This sequence joins TRBV29-1 and TRBJ2-1; TRBD1 or TRBD2 may be the D gene (5 bases each). The V end lost 7 bases, the J end lost 5 bases, and 9 bases lay between the germline ends. The CDR3 consists of 11 residues. Germline lookup yields CDR1 SQVTM and CDR2 ANQGSEA. The CDR3 spells CSGGRNNEQFF. The CDR3 DNA sequence: TGCAGCGGGGGACGTAACAATGAGCAGTTCTTC.

Details on this clonotype: Germline and junction disagree at one end, which may indicate a read error. The rearrangement uses TRBV15 and TRBJ2-5; 14 bases agree with TRBD2. The CDR3 runs 17 residues. Germline V CDR1 and CDR2: LNHNV, YYDKDF (reference sequence). The CDR3 loop is CATSRWGLAGVQETRYF. The CDR3 bases are TGTGCCACCAGCAGGTGGGGACTAGCGGGAGTCCAAGAGACCCGGTACTTC.

This clonotype was detected many times. The genes are TRBV14 and TRBJ1-1, with 7 nucleotides matching TRBD1. The junction had 5 bases not matched to a gene; V was cut back by 1 base and J by 0 bases. CDR3 length equals 16 residues. Germline CDR1 is SGHDN and CDR2 is FVKESK. Written as DNA, the CDR3 is TGTGCCAGCAGCCAAGTTAGGGGACAGCTGAACACTGAAGCTTTCTTT. Its protein product is CASSQVRGQLNTEAFF.

The rearrangement joins TRBV7-7 to TRBJ1-2; D uncertain. In germline, CDR1 is SSHAT, CDR2 FNYEAQ (reference sequence). CDR3 length: 14 residues. V lost 0 bases, J lost 6 bases, and 11 bases lay in between. For the CDR3, the DNA is TGTGCCAGCAGCTTAGCCCCCTACTTAAATGGCTACACCTTC. It codes for CASSLAPYLNGYTF.

The chain recombines TRBV7-9 with TRBJ2-2, with D unresolved. V lost 3 bases and J 6 bases, leaving 11 bases between the germline ends. Germline CDR1 SEHNR, CDR2 FQNEAQ (reference sequence). This CDR3 contains 14 residues. As DNA, the CDR3 is TGTGCCAGCAGCTTCGAAGCCGGACCCGGGGAGCTGTTTTTT. Its protein is CASSFEAGPGELFF.

In its sample, this clonotype was seen once. The gene calls are TRBV11-2 and TRBJ2-5; TRBD2 matches 8 bases. CDR1 and CDR2 (germline): SGHAT, FQNNGV. The V segment lost 3 bases and the J segment 4 bases; nucleotides outside the gene matches: 7. The CDR3 runs to 15 residues. CDR3 sequence reads: CASSLRLAIGETQYF. The DNA for the CDR3 is TGTGCCAGCAGCTTGCGACTAGCGATTGGAGAGACCCAGTACTTC.

V is TRBV10-3 and J is TRBJ1-2; D may be TRBD1 (5 bases). Germline V gives CDR1 ENHRY, CDR2 SYGVKD. V gave up 7 bases and J gave up 2 bases, with 11 bases separating them. CDR3 length equals 13 residues. CDR3 DNA: TGTGCCATCACCCTACAGGAAAACTATGGCTACACCTTC. Amino acid sequence: CAITLQENYGYTF.

As to this clonotype: Since a much larger clone is just one base distant, this may be a read error. The chain carries TRBV29-1 and TRBJ2-7, with TRBD1 as a possible D gene (5 bases). The CDR3 runs 11 residues. From germline, CDR1 is SQVTM and CDR2 ANQGSEA. The CDR3 reads CSPYPFGAVNF. The CDR3 DNA follows: TGCAGCCCGTATCCTTTTGGGGCAGTAAACTTC.

The chain combines TRBV7-2 with TRBJ2-1; D uncertain. V was clipped by 3 bases and J by 0 bases, with 21 bases between them. The length of the CDR3 is 19 residues. Germline V gives CDR1 SGHTA, CDR2 FQGNSA. CDR3 amino acids: CASSFSRKSGTSSYNEQFF. For the CDR3, the DNA is TGTGCCAGCAGCTTTAGTAGAAAATCCGGCACCTCCTCCTACAATGAGCAGTTCTTC.

The chain carries TRBV19 and TRBJ1-6, with 11 bases aligning to TRBD1. The V segment lost 10 bases and the J segment 7 bases; nucleotides outside the gene matches: 6. The CDR3 contains 14 residues. CDR1 is LNHDA, CDR2 SQIVND, per germline (reference sequence). The CDR3 region is CATRRDRGNSPLHF. CDR3 nucleotides: TGTGCCACAAGGCGGGACAGGGGGAATTCACCCCTCCACTTT.

This clonotype has only a few counts. The chain joins TRBV19 to TRBJ2-2, with 10 bases identical to TRBD1. The V and J ends lost 5 bases and 7 bases, in that order; junction bases with no gene match: 7. The CDR3 sequence is 15 residues long. CDR1 is LNHDA and CDR2 is SQIVND in the germline V gene (reference sequence). The CDR3 spells CASSSGTGAHGELFF. CDR3 coding DNA: TGTGCCAGTAGTTCCGGGACAGGGGCCCACGGGGAGCTGTTTTTT.

The chain carries TRBV19 and TRBJ1-5; tentatively, D is TRBD1 (5 bases). CDR1 and CDR2 (germline): LNHDA, SQIVND (reference sequence). The length of the CDR3 is 14 residues. The V end lost 3 bases, the J end lost 7 bases, and 13 bases lay between the germline ends. This CDR3 is CASSIGGRGQPQHF. In DNA, the CDR3 is TGTGCCAGTAGTATCGGGGGTCGGGGGCAGCCCCAGCATTTT. Filled out from reference TRBV19 and TRBJ1-5, the complete variable domain reads DGGITQSPKYLFRKEGQNVTLSCEQNLNHDAMYWYRQDPGQGLRLIYYSQIVNDFQKGDIAEGYSVSREKKESFPLTVTSAQKNPTAFYLCASSIGGRGQPQHFGDGTRLSIL.

This clonotype was detected many times. The chain employs TRBV29-1 and TRBJ1-2, with D unresolved. This CDR3 has 12 residues. V lost 1 base, J lost 4 bases, and 7 bases lay in between. The germline V gene has CDR1 SQVTM and CDR2 ANQGSEA. Here the CDR3 reads CSVEGGGYGYTF. CDR3 DNA sequence: TGCAGCGTTGAAGGGGGAGGCTATGGCTACACCTTC.

This clonotype was counted at least ten times. This sequence joins TRBV14 and TRBJ2-2, with 10 bases fitting TRBD2. Germline trimming cut 4 bases from V and 6 bases from J; bases unmatched to any gene: 11. The CDR3 extends over 17 amino acids. Per germline, CDR1 SGHDN and CDR2 FVKESK. The CDR3: CASSPGRTAGGPGELFF. The CDR3 DNA reads as TGTGCCAGCAGCCCGGGGCGAACAGCGGGAGGGCCCGGGGAGCTGTTTTTT.

The genes are TRBV24-1 and TRBJ1-5; tentatively, D is TRBD1 (6 bases). Trimming stripped 7 bases from V and 2 bases from J, with 20 bases between. CDR1 is KGHDR, CDR2 SFDVKD, per germline. CDR3 length equals 17 residues. CDR3 amino acids: CATSGGLGASGNQPQHF. The CDR3 bases are TGTGCCACCAGCGGGGGTTTGGGGGCATCGGGCAATCAGCCCCAGCATTTT.

This clonotype was seen at least ten times. The chain uses TRBV10-3 and TRBJ1-1; 8 nucleotides match TRBD1. Trimming cost V 6 bases and J 0 bases; bases outside gene matches: 3. This CDR3 spans 14 amino acids. In germline, CDR1 is ENHRY, CDR2 SYGVKD. CDR3: CAIRTGAMNTEAFF. The CDR3 nucleotides are TGTGCCATCAGGACAGGGGCTATGAACACTGAAGCTTTCTTT.

This clonotype was recorded at least ten times. The chain combines TRBV9 with TRBJ2-7; D might be TRBD2 (5 bases). Germline V gives CDR1 SGDLS, CDR2 YYNGEE. The V and J ends lost 3 bases and 5 bases respectively, with 9 bases between them. There are 12 residues in the CDR3. The CDR3 region is CASSAGLNEQYF. CDR3 DNA sequence: TGTGCCAGCAGCGCTGGACTGAACGAGCAGTACTTC.

This clonotype was detected only a few times. The gene calls are TRBV10-3 and TRBJ1-2; D not resolved. V was cut by 0 bases and J by 8 bases, with 7 bases left in between. Germline V lookup: CDR1 ENHRY, CDR2 SYGVKD. The CDR3 is made up of 12 amino acids. For the CDR3, the DNA is TGTGCCATCAGTGAGTCAGGGTTCGGCTACACCTTC. This codes for CAISESGFGYTF.

This clonotype was counted a single time. V is TRBV7-2 and J is TRBJ1-3; D is undetermined. Germline CDR1 and CDR2: SGHTA and FQGNSA. Trimming pared 3 bases from V and 7 bases from J, leaving 1 base between. There are 10 residues in the CDR3. The CDR3 is CASSFNTIYF. The CDR3 coding sequence is TGTGCCAGCAGCTTCAACACCATATATTTT.

This clonotype came up a few times. This chain joins TRBV5-4 and TRBJ2-7, with 13 bases identical to TRBD2. Germline trimming cut 4 bases from V and 5 bases from J; bases unmatched to any gene: 9. This CDR3 comprises 16 residues. Germline assignment: CDR1 SGHNT and CDR2 YYREEE (reference sequence). CDR3 DNA sequence: TGTGCCAGCAGCCCCGGACTAGCGGGAGTCGGTAACGAGCAGTACTTC. Translating gives CASSPGLAGVGNEQYF.

This clonotype was found a few times. This chain connects TRBV6-4 to TRBJ1-4; D is uncertain. The ends were cut back, 7 bases at V and 4 bases at J, with 10 bases in the middle. This CDR3 spans 13 amino acids. Germline CDR1 is MRHNA and CDR2 is SNTAGT. CDR3 in DNA: TGTGCCAGCACGATAAATTTTAATGAAAAACTGTTTTTT. Protein: CASTINFNEKLFF.

The table lists this clonotype with many counts. The chain links TRBV6-2 or TRBV6-3 to TRBJ1-1; no definite D call. Trimming pared 1 base from V and 4 bases from J, leaving 16 bases between. CDR3 length: 16 residues. CDR1 and CDR2 (germline): MNHEY, SVGEGT. CDR3 amino acids: CASSYYPLVIGTEAFF. The DNA of the CDR3 is TGTGCCAGCAGTTACTACCCGTTGGTTATCGGCACTGAAGCTTTCTTT.

This clonotype came up a few times. The chain links TRBV5-1 to TRBJ2-7; either TRBD1 or TRBD2 may fit D (6 bases each). Between the trimmed V and J ends, which lost 0 bases and 7 bases, there was a span of 14 bases. The CDR3 is made up of 14 amino acids. Per germline, CDR1 SGHRS and CDR2 YFSETQ. CDR3: CASSLAWGAREQYF. CDR3 nucleotides: TGCGCCAGCAGCTTGGCTTGGGGGGCTCGGGAGCAGTACTTC.